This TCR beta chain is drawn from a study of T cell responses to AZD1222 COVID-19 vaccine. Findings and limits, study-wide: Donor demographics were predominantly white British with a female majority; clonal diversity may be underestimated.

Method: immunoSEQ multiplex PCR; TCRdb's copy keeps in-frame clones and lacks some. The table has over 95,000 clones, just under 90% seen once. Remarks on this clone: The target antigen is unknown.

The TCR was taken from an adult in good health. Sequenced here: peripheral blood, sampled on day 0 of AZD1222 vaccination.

The CDR3 is CASSPARETQYF. DNA for the CDR3: TGTGCCAGCAGTCCCGCCCGGGAGACCCAGTACTTC. This chain joins TRBV12-3 or TRBV12-4 and TRBJ2-5, with unresolved D. The CDR3 is made up of 12 amino acids. V lost 5 bases to trimming and J lost 5 bases, with 9 bases between them.